Included here is one T cell receptor beta chain sequence, with context. What this receptor recognizes is not known. The sample holds no much larger clone one base away, and base qualities are not on file. This record belongs to a study of cytomegalovirus exposure and HLA in healthy donors (dated by TCRdb to the late 2010s). Regarding the study in general: According to a later analysis, the 120 or so validation repertoires were produced on the same platform as the 666 repertoires of the first cohort. The study aimed to test whether signatures of past pathogen exposure could be identified by cataloging public T cell receptors. In addition to the first cohort of 650 to 800 subjects, a separate validation cohort of approximately 110 different subjects was used. High-throughput TCR immunosequencing, statistical association of individual TCRs with disease status, and machine learning were combined to predict cytomegalovirus infection status.

The protocol used for the library was the immunoSEQ multiplex PCR assay. The published analysis was carried out like this. To diagnose cytomegalovirus status from the catalog of TCR beta chain sequences, a statistical classification framework was built. TCRdb mirrors the immuneACCESS table, restricted to in-frame sequences. Some clones are absent from its copies; in checked studies, under half trace to an unresolved V gene, and the reason for the others is unknown. V, J and clone size are taken as reported in that table, and D and trimming were inferred from the DNA itself. Recorded for this sample are approximately 90,000 clones; about 96% of them occurred a single time. Of the sample, 0.78% is held by the ten largest clones. On the study overall, not on this receptor specifically: A later analysis found that TCRs clustered in the first cohort also tended to co-occur in the roughly 120 validation repertoires, with more than 90% of cluster scores above 0. In vitro tests confirmed that a few of the cytomegalovirus-associated TCR beta chains recognize cytomegalovirus antigens. The authors suggested that the approach could potentially be generalized to other disease states and immunological phenotypes. The validation cohort had no HLA typing available for a later analysis, so co-occurrence within that cohort was assessed over all 120 or so repertoires. Most TCR sequences were seen in very few donors, while some public TCRs were found in many individuals. In the study, roughly 160 TCR beta chains were listed as associated with cytomegalovirus. Cytomegalovirus status was reported to be diagnosed by the classifier with high specificity and sensitivity in both the original and validation cohorts.

Donors formed part of the validation cohort, which comprised about 130 subjects and was distinct from the first cohort of 550 to 850 subjects. Counted from cysteine to phenylalanine, this CDR3 has 12 amino acids. Just CDR3 DNA is preserved here, 36 bases in frame from base 1. The trim is 3 bases for V and 10 bases for J, with a gap of 11 bases between the germline ends. The germline V gene encodes CDR1 SGDLS and CDR2 YYNGEE. This chain is built from TRBV9 and TRBJ2-1; the D region possibly corresponds to TRBD2 (6 bases align). This TCR derives from a man aged 18 to 30 in good health and CMV-seronegative. The specimen sequenced was PBMCs. The encoded CDR3 is CASSAGEEEQFF. The nucleotide sequence is TGTGCCAGCAGCGCGGGGGAGGAGGAGCAGTTCTTC.